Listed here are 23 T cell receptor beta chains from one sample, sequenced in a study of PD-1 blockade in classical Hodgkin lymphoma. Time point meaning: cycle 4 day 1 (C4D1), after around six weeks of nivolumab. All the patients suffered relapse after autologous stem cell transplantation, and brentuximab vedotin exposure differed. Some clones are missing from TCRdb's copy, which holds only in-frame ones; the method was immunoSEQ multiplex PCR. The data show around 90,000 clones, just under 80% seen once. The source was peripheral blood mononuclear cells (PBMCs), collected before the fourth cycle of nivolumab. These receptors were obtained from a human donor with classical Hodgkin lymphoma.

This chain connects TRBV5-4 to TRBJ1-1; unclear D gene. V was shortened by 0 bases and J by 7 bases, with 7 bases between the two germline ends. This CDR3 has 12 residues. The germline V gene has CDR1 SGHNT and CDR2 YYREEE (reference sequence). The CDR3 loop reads CASSLESVEAFF. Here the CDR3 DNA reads TGTGCCAGCAGCTTGGAGAGCGTTGAAGCTTTCTTT.

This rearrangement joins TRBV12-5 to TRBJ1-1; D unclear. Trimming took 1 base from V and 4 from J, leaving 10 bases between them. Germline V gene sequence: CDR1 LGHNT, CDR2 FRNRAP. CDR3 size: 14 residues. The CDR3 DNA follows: TGTGCTAGTGGTTTGGGGCTGGGCTCCACTGAAGCTTTCTTT. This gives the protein CASGLGLGSTEAFF.

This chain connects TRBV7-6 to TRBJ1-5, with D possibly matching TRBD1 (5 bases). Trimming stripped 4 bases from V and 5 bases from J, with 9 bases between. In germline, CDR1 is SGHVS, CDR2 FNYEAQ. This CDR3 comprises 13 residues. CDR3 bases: TGTGCCAGCAGCTCCGCCAGGGATCAGCCCCAGCATTTT. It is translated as CASSSARDQPQHF.

The CDR3 nucleotides read TGTGCCAGCAGTCAGGGGGCTTCTGGGGCCAACGTCCTGACTTTC. This encodes CASSQGASGANVLTF. The chain combines TRBV6-1 with TRBJ2-6; TRBD1 matches 8 bases. Germline V gives CDR1 MNHNS, CDR2 SASEGT. The CDR3 is made up of 15 amino acids. With V trimmed by 5 bases and J by 1 base, 1 base remained unmatched.

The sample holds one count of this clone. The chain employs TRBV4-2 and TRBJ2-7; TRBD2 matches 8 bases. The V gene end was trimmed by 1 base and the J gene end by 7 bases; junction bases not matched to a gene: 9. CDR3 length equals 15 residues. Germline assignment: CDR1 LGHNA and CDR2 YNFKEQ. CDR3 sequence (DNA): TGTGCCAGCAGCCAAGCTTGGCGGGAGCGGGGGGAGCAGTACTTC. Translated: CASSQAWRERGEQYF.

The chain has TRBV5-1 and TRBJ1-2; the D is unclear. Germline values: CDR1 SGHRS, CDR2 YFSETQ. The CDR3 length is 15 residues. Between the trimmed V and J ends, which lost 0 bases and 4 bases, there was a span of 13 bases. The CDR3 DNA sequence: TGCGCCAGCAGCTTGGAACCACGGGCCTCCTATGGCTACACCTTC. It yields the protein CASSLEPRASYGYTF.

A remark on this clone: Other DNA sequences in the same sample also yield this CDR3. The CDR3: CASSLADTQYF. The DNA for the CDR3 is TGTGCCAGTAGTTTGGCAGATACGCAGTATTTT. The J gene is TRBJ2-3, the V gene TRBV19; D remains ambiguous. Trimming took 5 bases from V and 4 from J, leaving 4 bases between them. CDR1 is LNHDA and CDR2 is SQIVND in the germline V gene (reference sequence). There are 11 residues in the CDR3.

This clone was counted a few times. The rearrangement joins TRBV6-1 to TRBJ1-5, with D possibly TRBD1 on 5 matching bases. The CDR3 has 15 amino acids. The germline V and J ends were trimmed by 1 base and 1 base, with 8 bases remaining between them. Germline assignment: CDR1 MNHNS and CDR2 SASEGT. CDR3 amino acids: CASSEGGASNQPQHF. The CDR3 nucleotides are TGTGCCAGCAGTGAAGGTGGGGCCAGCAATCAGCCCCAGCATTTT.

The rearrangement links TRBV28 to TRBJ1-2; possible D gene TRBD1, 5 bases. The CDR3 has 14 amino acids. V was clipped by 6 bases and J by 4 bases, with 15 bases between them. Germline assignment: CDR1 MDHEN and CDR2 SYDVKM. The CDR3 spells CASRRDPGPYGYTF. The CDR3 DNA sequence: TGTGCCAGCAGACGTGACCCAGGGCCCTATGGCTACACCTTC.

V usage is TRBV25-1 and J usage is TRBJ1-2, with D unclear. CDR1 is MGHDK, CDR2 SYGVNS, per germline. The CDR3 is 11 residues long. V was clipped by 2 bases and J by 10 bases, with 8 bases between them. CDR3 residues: CASSEDTAYTF. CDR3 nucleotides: TGTGCCAGCAGTGAAGACACGGCCTACACCTTC.

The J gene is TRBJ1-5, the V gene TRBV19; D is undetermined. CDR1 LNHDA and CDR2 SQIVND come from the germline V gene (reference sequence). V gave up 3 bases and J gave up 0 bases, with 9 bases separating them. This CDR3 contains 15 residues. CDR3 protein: CASSIFIPSNQPQHF. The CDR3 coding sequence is TGTGCCAGTAGTATCTTCATACCTAGCAATCAGCCCCAGCATTTT. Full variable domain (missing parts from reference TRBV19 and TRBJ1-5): DGGITQSPKYLFRKEGQNVTLSCEQNLNHDAMYWYRQDPGQGLRLIYYSQIVNDFQKGDIAEGYSVSREKKESFPLTVTSAQKNPTAFYLCASSIFIPSNQPQHFGDGTRLSIL.

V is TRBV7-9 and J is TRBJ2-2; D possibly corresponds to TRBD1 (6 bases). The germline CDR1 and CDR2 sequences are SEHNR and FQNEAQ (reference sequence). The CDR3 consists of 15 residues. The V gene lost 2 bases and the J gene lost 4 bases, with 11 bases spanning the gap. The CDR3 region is CASSLTPGATGELFF. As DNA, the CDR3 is TGTGCCAGCAGCTTAACCCCAGGGGCCACCGGGGAGCTGTTTTTT.

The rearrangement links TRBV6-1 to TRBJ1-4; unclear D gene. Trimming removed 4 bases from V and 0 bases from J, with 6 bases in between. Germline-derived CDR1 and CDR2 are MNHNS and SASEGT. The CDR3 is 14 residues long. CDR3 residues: CASSGGATNEKLFF. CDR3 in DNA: TGTGCCAGCAGTGGGGGTGCAACTAATGAAAAACTGTTTTTT.

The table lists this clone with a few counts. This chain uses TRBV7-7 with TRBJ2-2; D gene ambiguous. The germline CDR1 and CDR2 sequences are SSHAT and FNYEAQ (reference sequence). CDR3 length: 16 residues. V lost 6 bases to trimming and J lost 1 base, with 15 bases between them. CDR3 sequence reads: CASSQDGPGNTGELFF. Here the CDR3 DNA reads TGTGCCAGCAGTCAAGACGGCCCGGGGAACACCGGGGAGCTGTTTTTT.

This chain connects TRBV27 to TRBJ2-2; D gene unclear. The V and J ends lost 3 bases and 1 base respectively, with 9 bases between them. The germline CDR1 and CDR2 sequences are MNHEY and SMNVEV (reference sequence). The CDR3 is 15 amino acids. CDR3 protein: CASSFRQLNTGELFF. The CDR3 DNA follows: TGTGCCAGCAGTTTTCGACAACTGAACACCGGGGAGCTGTTTTTT.

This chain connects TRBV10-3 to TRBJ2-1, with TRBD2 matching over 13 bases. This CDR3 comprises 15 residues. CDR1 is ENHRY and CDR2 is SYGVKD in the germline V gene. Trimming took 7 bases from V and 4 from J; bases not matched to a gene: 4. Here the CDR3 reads CAIKTSGGAYNEQFF. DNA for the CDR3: TGTGCCATCAAAACTAGCGGGGGGGCTTACAATGAGCAGTTCTTC.

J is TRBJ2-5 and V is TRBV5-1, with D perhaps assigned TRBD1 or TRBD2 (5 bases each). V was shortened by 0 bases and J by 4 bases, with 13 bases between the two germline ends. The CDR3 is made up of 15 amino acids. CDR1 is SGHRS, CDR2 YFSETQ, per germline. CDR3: CASSLVGTEAETQYF. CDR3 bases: TGCGCCAGCAGCTTGGTTGGGACGGAGGCAGAGACCCAGTACTTC.

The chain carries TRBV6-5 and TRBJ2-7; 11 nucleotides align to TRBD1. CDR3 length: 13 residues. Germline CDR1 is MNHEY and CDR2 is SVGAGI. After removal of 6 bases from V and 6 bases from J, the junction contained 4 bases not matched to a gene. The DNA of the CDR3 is TGTGCCAGCAGGGGACAGGGGGTGGGCGAGCAGTACTTC. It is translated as CASRGQGVGEQYF.

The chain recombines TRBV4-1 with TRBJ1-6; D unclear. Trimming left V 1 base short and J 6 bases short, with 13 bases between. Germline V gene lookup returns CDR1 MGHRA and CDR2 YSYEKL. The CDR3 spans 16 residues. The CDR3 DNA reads TGCGCCAGCAGCCAAGGGGCCCGACACCTTAATTCACCCCTCCACTTT. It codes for CASSQGARHLNSPLHF.

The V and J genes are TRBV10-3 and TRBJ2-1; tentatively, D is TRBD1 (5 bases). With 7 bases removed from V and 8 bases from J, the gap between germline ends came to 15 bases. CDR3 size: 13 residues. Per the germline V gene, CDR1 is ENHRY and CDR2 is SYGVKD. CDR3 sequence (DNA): TGTGCCATCAAAAACGGACAAGAGGATGAGCAGTTCTTC. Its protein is CAIKNGQEDEQFF.

CDR3 coding DNA: TGTGCCACTACGGACAGGGGTTACGAGCAGTACTTC. The encoded protein is CATTDRGYEQYF. V is TRBV10-3 and J is TRBJ2-7; 9 bases fit TRBD1. Trimming took 10 bases from V and 4 from J; bases not matched to a gene: 5. CDR1 ENHRY and CDR2 SYGVKD come from the germline V gene. The CDR3 length is 12 residues.

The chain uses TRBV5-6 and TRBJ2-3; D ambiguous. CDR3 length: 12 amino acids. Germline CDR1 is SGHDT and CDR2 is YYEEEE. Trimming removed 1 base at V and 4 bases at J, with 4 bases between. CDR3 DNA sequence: TGTGCCAGCAGCTTGCTAGCAGATACGCAGTATTTT. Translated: CASSLLADTQYF.

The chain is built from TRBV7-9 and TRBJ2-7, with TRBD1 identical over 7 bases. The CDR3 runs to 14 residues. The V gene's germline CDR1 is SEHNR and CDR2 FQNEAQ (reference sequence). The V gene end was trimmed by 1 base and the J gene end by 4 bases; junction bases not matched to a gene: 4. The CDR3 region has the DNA TGTGCCAGCAGCTTAGAAGGGGGCGATTACGAGCAGTACTTC. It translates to CASSLEGGDYEQYF.